This T cell receptor beta chain was documented in a study of CD8 T cells in ankylosing spondylitis. From germline, CDR1 is MNHEY and CDR2 SVGEGT. The CDR3 runs to 14 residues. J gave up 4 bases and V 6 bases, and 6 bases lay outside the gene matches. General observations from the study: Some motif variants were previously reported in reactive arthritis synovial fluid and blood. A motif of roughly 8 highly homologous TCR beta variants was seen as apparently characteristic of ankylosing spondylitis blood.

With respect to this clonotype: The antigen remains unidentified.

With molecular barcodes, quantitative 5'-RACE was used to make the TCR beta libraries. TCRdb redid the calling of the 5' RACE reads with MiXCR, one entry per CDR3 protein. Altogether under 200,000 distinct CDR3 sequences are present, just over 9.5% being singletons, with the ten largest covering around 15%. The chain couples TRBV6-2 or TRBV6-3 to TRBJ1-5; 7 bases agree with TRBD1. The sequencing input was blood, either unsorted or a sorted T cell fraction (not recorded which). The sequence was obtained from a female donor with ankylosing spondylitis or in good health (not recorded which). The CDR3: CASRPDRLNQPQHF. CDR3 DNA sequence: TGTGCCAGCAGACCGGACAGGTTAAATCAGCCCCAGCATTTT.